This T cell receptor beta chain was found in a study of response to subunit inactivated influenza vaccine. This CDR3 region has 15 residues. Trimming cost V 4 bases and J 4 bases; bases outside gene matches: 5. Germline CDR1 reads SGHAT; CDR2 reads FQDESV (reference sequence). Notes on the study in general: The study's authors posited that every seasonal influenza vaccination enlists few new T cells.

This clonotype was observed a few times. What it binds is unknown. TCRdb redid the calling of the RT-PCR reads with MiXCR, one entry per CDR3 protein. The sample lists 550,000 to 600,000 distinct CDR3 sequences, 12% seen once, with roughly 10% in the top ten. Sample: PBMCs from blood, taken on the day of vaccination. The receptor was isolated from a man over 45 who received an inactivated influenza vaccine. V and J are TRBV11-1 and TRBJ2-5; 11 nucleotides match TRBD2. The CDR3 region has the DNA TGTGCCAGCAGCTCCGGGACTAGCGGACGAGAGACCCAGTACTTC. Translated: CASSSGTSGRETQYF. The full variable domain, rest sourced from reference TRBV11-1 and TRBJ2-5, is EAEVAQSPRYKITEKSQAVAFWCDPISGHATLYWYRQILGQGPELLVQFQDESVVDDSQLPKDRFSAERLKGVDSTLKIQPAELGDSAMYLCASSSGTSGRETQYFGPGTRLLVL.